Listed here are 5 T cell receptor beta chains from one sample, sequenced in a study of blood T cell repertoires in COVID-19. Data came from immunoSEQ multiplex PCR; TCRdb stores just in-frame clones and leaves some out. The sample comprises about 280,000 clones, 85% of which are singletons, and 2% to 3% rests with the top ten. Sequencing input: PBMCs or T cells enriched from blood (not recorded which). The receptors were gathered from a woman aged 50 to 60 who had recovered from COVID-19.

The chain uses TRBV2 and TRBJ1-4; D is uncertain. V was shortened by 6 bases and J by 5 bases, with 4 bases between the two germline ends. CDR1 is SNHLY, CDR2 FYNNEI, per germline. This CDR3 has 11 amino acids. The CDR3 loop reads CASRQNEKLFF. CDR3 DNA sequence: TGTGCCAGCAGACAGAATGAAAAACTGTTTTTT.

V and J are TRBV19 and TRBJ2-2; 8 bases are a match to TRBD1. The junction had 10 bases not matched to a gene; V was cut back by 6 bases and J by 7 bases. The CDR3 covers 15 residues. Germline V lookup: CDR1 LNHDA, CDR2 SQIVND (reference sequence). The DNA for the CDR3 is TGTGCCAGTAGAAGGACAGGGAACGGTGGCGGGGAGCTGTTTTTT. Translating gives CASRRTGNGGGELFF.

The rearrangement joins TRBV6-2 or TRBV6-3 to TRBJ2-1, with TRBD2 identical over 8 bases. Germline-derived CDR1 and CDR2 are MNHEY and SVGEGT. Trimming took 4 bases from V and 4 from J; bases not matched to a gene: 9. The CDR3 is 16 residues long. The CDR3 region has the DNA TGTGCCAGCAGTTCAAGCGTAGCGGGGTTTTACAATGAGCAGTTCTTC. Translating gives CASSSSVAGFYNEQFF.

The J gene is TRBJ1-6, the V gene TRBV7-9; D call uncertain. This CDR3 comprises 14 residues. The ends were cut back, 5 bases at V and 10 bases at J, with 15 bases in the middle. Germline CDR1 is SEHNR and CDR2 is FQNEAQ (reference sequence). CDR3 nucleotides: TGTGCCAGCAGCCTCGACTCGGGAAAGTCACCCCTCCACTTT. This gives the protein CASSLDSGKSPLHF.

The chain recombines TRBV13 with TRBJ2-5; D unresolved. This CDR3 spans 11 amino acids. Germline V CDR1 and CDR2: PRHDT, FYEKMQ (reference sequence). Trimming removed 3 bases from V and 4 bases from J, with 3 bases in between. CDR3 loop: CASSFIETQYF. DNA of the CDR3: TGTGCCAGCAGCTTTATAGAGACCCAGTACTTC.